The clone carrying this TCR beta chain has a count of ten or more. Amplification targeted TCR beta CDR3 regions from RNA transcripts. A first-round RT-PCR of the TCR CDR3 used the HTBI primer set. TCRdb used MiXCR to reprocess the multiplex PCR reads, holding one entry per CDR3 protein. The repertoire holds fewer than 550,000 distinct CDR3 sequences, with around 22% as singletons. These data belong to a study of T cells in Graves' hyperthyroidism and ophthalmopathy. Study-level background: Once the initial diagnosis was made, peripheral blood was obtained before any treatment.

Diagnosing involved the use of clinical symptoms, serum thyroxine and TRAb, thyroid ultrasound and orbital computed tomography. With 6 bases clipped from V and 3 bases from J, the junction kept 13 bases outside the gene matches. Looked up from germline, CDR1 is MNHNS and CDR2 is SASEGT. The CDR3 is 16 amino acids. This chain links TRBV6-1 with TRBJ2-5; TRBD1 agrees at 7 bases. The receptor was isolated from a woman in her 30s with Graves' ophthalmopathy. Sequenced input: blood. The CDR3 nucleotides read TGTGCCAGCAGCTCCTTACAATCGACAGGGAAAGAGACCCAGTACTTC. Amino acids: CASSSLQSTGKETQYF.